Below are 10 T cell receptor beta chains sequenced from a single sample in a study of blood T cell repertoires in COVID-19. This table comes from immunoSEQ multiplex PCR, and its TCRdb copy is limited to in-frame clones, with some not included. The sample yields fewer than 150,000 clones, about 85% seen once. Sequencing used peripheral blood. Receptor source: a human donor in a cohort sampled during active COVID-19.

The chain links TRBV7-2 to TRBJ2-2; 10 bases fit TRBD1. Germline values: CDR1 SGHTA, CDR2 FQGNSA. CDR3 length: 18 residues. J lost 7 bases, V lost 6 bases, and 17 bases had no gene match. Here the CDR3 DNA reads TGTGCCAGCAGTGCCCCTGGGGGGGGACAGGGGTTCATCGGGGAGCTGTTTTTT. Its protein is CASSAPGGGQGFIGELFF.

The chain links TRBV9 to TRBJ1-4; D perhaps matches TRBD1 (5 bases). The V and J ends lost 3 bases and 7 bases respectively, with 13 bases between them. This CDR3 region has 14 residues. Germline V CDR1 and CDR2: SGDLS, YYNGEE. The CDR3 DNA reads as TGTGCCAGCAGCGATGCGGGGGGTAGTGAAAAACTGTTTTTT. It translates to CASSDAGGSEKLFF. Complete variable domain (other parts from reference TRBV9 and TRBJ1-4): DSGVTQTPKHLITATGQRVTLRCSPRSGDLSVYWYQQSLDQGLQFLIQYYNGEERAKGNILERFSAQQFPDLHSELNLSSLELGDSALYFCASSDAGGSEKLFFGSGTQLSVL.

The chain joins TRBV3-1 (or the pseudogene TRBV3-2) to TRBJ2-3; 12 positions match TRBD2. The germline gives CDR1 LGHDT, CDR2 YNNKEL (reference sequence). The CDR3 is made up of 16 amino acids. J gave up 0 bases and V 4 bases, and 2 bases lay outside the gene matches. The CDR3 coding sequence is TGTGCCAGCAGCCGCCTAGCGGGGGGGAGCACAGATACGCAGTATTTT. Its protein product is CASSRLAGGSTDTQYF.

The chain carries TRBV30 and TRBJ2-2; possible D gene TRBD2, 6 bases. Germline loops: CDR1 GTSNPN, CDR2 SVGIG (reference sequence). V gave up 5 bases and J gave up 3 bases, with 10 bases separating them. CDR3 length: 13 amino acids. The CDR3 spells CAWGTHDTGELFF. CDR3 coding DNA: TGTGCCTGGGGGACTCATGACACCGGGGAGCTGTTTTTT.

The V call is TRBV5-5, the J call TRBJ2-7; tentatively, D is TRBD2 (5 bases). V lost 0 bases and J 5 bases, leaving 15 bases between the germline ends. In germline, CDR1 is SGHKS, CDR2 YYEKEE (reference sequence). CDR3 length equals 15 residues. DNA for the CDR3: TGTGCCAGCAGCTTGGCGAGGGTCGCCAGCGACGAGCAGTACTTC. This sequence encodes CASSLARVASDEQYF.

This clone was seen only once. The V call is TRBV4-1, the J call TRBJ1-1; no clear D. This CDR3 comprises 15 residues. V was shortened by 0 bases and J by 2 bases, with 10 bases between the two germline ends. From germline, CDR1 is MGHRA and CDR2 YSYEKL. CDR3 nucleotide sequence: TGCGCCAGCAGCCAAGAGCGGGGTAGAAACACTGAAGCTTTCTTT. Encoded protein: CASSQERGRNTEAFF.

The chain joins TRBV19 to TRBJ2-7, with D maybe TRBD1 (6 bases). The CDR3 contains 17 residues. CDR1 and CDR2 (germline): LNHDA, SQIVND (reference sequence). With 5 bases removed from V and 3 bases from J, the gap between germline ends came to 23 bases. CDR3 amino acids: CASSYSTLQGPGYEQYF. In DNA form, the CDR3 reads TGTGCCAGTAGTTATTCCACCCTCCAGGGGCCGGGCTACGAGCAGTACTTC. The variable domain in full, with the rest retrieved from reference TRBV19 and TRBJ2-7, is DGGITQSPKYLFRKEGQNVTLSCEQNLNHDAMYWYRQDPGQGLRLIYYSQIVNDFQKGDIAEGYSVSREKKESFPLTVTSAQKNPTAFYLCASSYSTLQGPGYEQYFGPGTRLTVT.

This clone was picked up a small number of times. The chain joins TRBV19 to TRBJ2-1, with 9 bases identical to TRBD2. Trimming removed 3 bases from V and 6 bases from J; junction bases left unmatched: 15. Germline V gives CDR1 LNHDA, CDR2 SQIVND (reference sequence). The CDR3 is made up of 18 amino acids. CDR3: CASSIRIDSGGLLNEQFF. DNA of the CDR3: TGTGCCAGTAGTATCCGGATAGATAGCGGGGGACTCCTCAATGAGCAGTTCTTC.

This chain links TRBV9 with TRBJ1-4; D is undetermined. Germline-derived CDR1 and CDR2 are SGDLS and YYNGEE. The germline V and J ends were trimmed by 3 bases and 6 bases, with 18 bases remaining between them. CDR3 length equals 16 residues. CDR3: CASSEGFGGGYEKLFF. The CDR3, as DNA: TGTGCCAGCAGCGAGGGTTTCGGCGGAGGGTATGAAAAACTGTTTTTT.

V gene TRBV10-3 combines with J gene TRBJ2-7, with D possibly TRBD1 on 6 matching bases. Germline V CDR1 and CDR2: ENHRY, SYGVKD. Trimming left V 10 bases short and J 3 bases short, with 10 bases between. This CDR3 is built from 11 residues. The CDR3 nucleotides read TGTGCCACACGGACAGACTACGAGCAGTACTTC. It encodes CATRTDYEQYF.